This T cell receptor (beta chain) was sequenced during a study of response to subunit inactivated influenza vaccine. MiXCR, applied by TCRdb to the RT-PCR reads, yields one record per CDR3 protein. The profile shows about 190,000 distinct CDR3 sequences, approximately 15% of them singletons. About this clonotype: The antigen remains undetermined.

Whole-study findings and limits: With each seasonal influenza vaccination, the authors suggested, few new T cells are recruited.

This TCR came from a man in his fifties who received an inactivated influenza vaccine. The specimen comprised CD8+ T cells sorted from PBMCs, sampled roughly 5 days after vaccination.

CDR3 region: CASSQDSRPPLHLHGYTF. CDR3 nucleotides: TGCGCCAGCAGCCAAGACAGCAGACCCCCGCTCCACCTCCATGGCTACACCTTC. The chain recombines TRBV4-3 with TRBJ1-2, with D hard to call. CDR3 size: 18 residues. V lost 0 bases and J 6 bases, leaving 23 bases between the germline ends. Looked up from germline, CDR1 is LGHNA and CDR2 is YSLEER.